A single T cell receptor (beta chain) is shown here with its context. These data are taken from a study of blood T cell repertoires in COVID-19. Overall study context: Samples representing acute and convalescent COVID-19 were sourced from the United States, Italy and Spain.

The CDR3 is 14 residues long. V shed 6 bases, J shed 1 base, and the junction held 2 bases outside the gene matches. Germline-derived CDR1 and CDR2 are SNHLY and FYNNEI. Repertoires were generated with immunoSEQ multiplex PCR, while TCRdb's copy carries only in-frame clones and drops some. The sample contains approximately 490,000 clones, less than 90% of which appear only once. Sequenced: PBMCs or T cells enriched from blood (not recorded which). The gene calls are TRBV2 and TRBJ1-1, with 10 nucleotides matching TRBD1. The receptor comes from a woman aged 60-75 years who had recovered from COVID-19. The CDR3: CASRDRGANTEAFF. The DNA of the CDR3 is TGTGCCAGCAGGGACAGGGGGGCGAACACTGAAGCTTTCTTT.